The rows below give T cell receptor beta chains drawn from one sample of a study of blood T cell repertoires in COVID-19. Sequenced by immunoSEQ multiplex PCR; TCRdb stores in-frame clones only, minus some. The sample has some 200,000 clones; 87% are singletons. Sequencing was performed on PBMCs or T cells enriched from blood (not recorded which). The receptors originated from a woman aged 25 to 39 who had recovered from COVID-19. CDR3s leave out the opening cysteine and the closing phenylalanine or tryptophan. Some rows have no size entry. The others give once, few or many, or a class for an expanded clone.

V: TRBV9
J: TRBJ2-6
size: NA
CDR3: ASSVHRGGGANVLT

V: TRBV2
J: TRBJ1-5
size: NA
CDR3: ASSHKPGLIGDQPQH

V: TRBV30
J: TRBJ2-3
size: NA
CDR3: AWTGTGASTDTQY

V: TRBV28
J: TRBJ2-7
size: NA
CDR3: ASSPLDSSYEQY

V: TRBV4-1
J: TRBJ2-5
size: NA
CDR3: ASSRPTSGALQETQY

V: TRBV30
J: TRBJ2-3
size: NA
CDR3: AWSSGQDTQY

V: TRBV12-5
J: TRBJ1-1
size: NA
CDR3: ASGWGTVNTEAF

V: TRBV13
J: TRBJ1-2
size: once
CDR3: ASSDTGGYGYT

V: TRBV7-2
J: TRBJ2-7
size: once
CDR3: ATSGGHTYEQY

V: TRBV24-1
J: TRBJ1-2
size: NA
CDR3: ATRVNRDGYT

V: TRBV6-5
J: TRBJ2-7
size: NA
CDR3: ASISYEQY

V: TRBV7-6
J: TRBJ1-4
size: NA
CDR3: ASSLAQLNEKLF

V: TRBV30
J: TRBJ2-1
size: NA
CDR3: AGFRDSSYNEQF

V: TRBV14
J: TRBJ1-5
size: NA
CDR3: ASSQPGSNQPQH

V: TRBV29-1
J: TRBJ1-2
size: NA
CDR3: SVEDPGLFYGYT

V: TRBV29-1
J: TRBJ1-2
size: NA
CDR3: SVEFRGSSYGYT

V: TRBV18
J: TRBJ2-7
size: NA
CDR3: ASSPGQGASYEQY

V: TRBV11-2
J: TRBJ1-1
size: NA
CDR3: ASSADLNTEAF

V: TRBV5-8
J: TRBJ1-2
size: NA
CDR3: AYRGGEYYGYT

V: TRBV2
J: TRBJ2-5
size: NA
CDR3: ASRDRGETQY

V: TRBV2
J: TRBJ2-1
size: NA
CDR3: ASSWTSGRFNEQF

V: TRBV19
J: TRBJ1-2
size: NA
CDR3: ASRSPGYSVYGYT

V: TRBV12-3/TRBV12-4
J: TRBJ2-1
size: NA
CDR3: ASSFVGEDEQF

V: TRBV4-1
J: TRBJ1-5
size: NA
CDR3: ASSQLWTGGRQPQH

V: TRBV19
J: TRBJ2-7
size: NA
CDR3: ASKGGEVMGEQY

V: TRBV27
J: TRBJ1-6
size: NA
CDR3: ASSLTYDSYNSPLH

V: TRBV5-4
J: TRBJ2-5
size: once
CDR3: ASSMKRGGQETQY

V: TRBV10-3
J: TRBJ1-4
size: NA
CDR3: AISPTAYNEKLF

V: TRBV7-9
J: TRBJ2-2
size: NA
CDR3: ASSLGQGNGELF

V: TRBV25-1
J: TRBJ1-4
size: NA
CDR3: ASSTGAFGTNEKLF

V: TRBV2
J: TRBJ1-2
size: once
CDR3: ASSDTYGYT

V: TRBV5-1
J: TRBJ1-4
size: NA
CDR3: ASSLAEDNEKLF

V: TRBV5-8
J: TRBJ2-5
size: NA
CDR3: ASSRGTSGRERETQY

V: TRBV5-1
J: TRBJ1-1
size: NA
CDR3: ASSLDISEAF

V: TRBV28
J: TRBJ2-5
size: NA
CDR3: ASTEGGQETQY

V: TRBV7-2
J: TRBJ1-2
size: NA
CDR3: ASGHQENYGYT

V: TRBV5-4
J: TRBJ2-1
size: NA
CDR3: ASSSSRVYNEQF

V: TRBV19
J: TRBJ1-3
size: NA
CDR3: ASSPQGFYANTIY

V: TRBV6-2/TRBV6-3
J: TRBJ1-2
size: NA
CDR3: ASSYTPEGGPMDYT

V: TRBV9
J: TRBJ1-5
size: NA
CDR3: ASSQGARNQPQH

V: TRBV30
J: TRBJ2-7
size: few
CDR3: AWSALVTGIAYEQY

V: TRBV7-2
J: TRBJ2-3
size: NA
CDR3: ASSTGLAGGLDTQY

V: TRBV6-2/TRBV6-3
J: TRBJ1-1
size: NA
CDR3: ASSSHTGNTEAF

V: TRBV24-1
J: TRBJ2-3
size: NA
CDR3: ATSFSGSGSTDTQY

V: TRBV11-1
J: TRBJ1-2
size: NA
CDR3: ASSLATGDGYT

V: TRBV12-3/TRBV12-4
J: TRBJ1-2
size: NA
CDR3: ASSLQRESGYT

V: TRBV30
J: TRBJ1-1
size: NA
CDR3: AWSVRETGGNTEAF

V: TRBV9
J: TRBJ2-5
size: once
CDR3: ASSVGLAFQETQY

V: TRBV6-6
J: TRBJ2-5
size: NA
CDR3: ASSPGLVGAGFLETQY

V: TRBV5-1
J: TRBJ1-2
size: NA
CDR3: ASSLEGQTNYGYT

V: TRBV5-5
J: TRBJ2-7
size: few
CDR3: ATYAWRSYEQY

V: TRBV19
J: TRBJ2-4
size: NA
CDR3: ASSTTGGWENIQY

V: TRBV12-5
J: TRBJ2-7
size: once
CDR3: ASGPGQGEDEQY

V: TRBV19
J: TRBJ1-1
size: NA
CDR3: ASSMQGSLVLKAF

V: TRBV19
J: TRBJ2-1
size: NA
CDR3: ASSTQVRAGEQF